The sequence of this T cell receptor (beta chain) was determined in a study of T cells in Graves' hyperthyroidism and ophthalmopathy. The CDR3 sequence is 15 residues long. CDR1 and CDR2 (germline): DFQATT, SNEGSKA (reference sequence). After removal of 0 bases from V and 10 bases from J, the junction contained 12 bases not matched to a gene. The hyperthyroidism patients had all been newly diagnosed, and their disease duration was under 2 months. Their ages ranged from 18 to 65 years. The diagnostic basis comprised clinical symptoms, serum thyroxine and TRAb, thyroid ultrasound and orbital computed tomography. On this clonotype itself: Its specificity is not known.

TCR beta CDR3 regions were amplified from RNA. The HTBI primer set served for first-round RT-PCR of the TCR CDR3. TCRdb reanalysed the multiplex PCR reads using MiXCR and keeps one entry per CDR3 protein. The sample has 550,000 to 800,000 distinct CDR3 sequences; approximately 15% are singletons. Whole-study findings and limits: Stable hyperthyroidism and ophthalmopathy were separated using 13 V-J signatures. Also found in blood were most expanded thyroid clonotypes above 0.001.

The material sequenced was blood. This chain connects TRBV20-1 to TRBJ2-1, with TRBD2 matching 7 bases. The TCR sequence derives from a man over 45 with Graves' hyperthyroidism. This CDR3 reads CSARDRRGSRTEQFF. The DNA for the CDR3 is TGCAGTGCTAGAGATCGTCGCGGGAGTCGGACGGAGCAGTTCTTC.